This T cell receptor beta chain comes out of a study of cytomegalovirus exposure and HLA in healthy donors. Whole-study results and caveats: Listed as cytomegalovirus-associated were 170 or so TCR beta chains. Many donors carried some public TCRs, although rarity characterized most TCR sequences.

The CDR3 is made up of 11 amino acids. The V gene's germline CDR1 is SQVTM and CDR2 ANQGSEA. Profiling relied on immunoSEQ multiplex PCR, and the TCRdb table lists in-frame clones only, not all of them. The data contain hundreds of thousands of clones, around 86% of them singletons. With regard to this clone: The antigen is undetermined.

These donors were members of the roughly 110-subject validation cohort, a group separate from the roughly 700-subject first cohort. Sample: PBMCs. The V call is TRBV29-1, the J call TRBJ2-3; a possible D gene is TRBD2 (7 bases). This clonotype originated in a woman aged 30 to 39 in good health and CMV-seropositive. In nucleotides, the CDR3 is TGCAAGGGGGGGGGTACAGATACGCAGTATTTT. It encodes CKGGGTDTQYF.